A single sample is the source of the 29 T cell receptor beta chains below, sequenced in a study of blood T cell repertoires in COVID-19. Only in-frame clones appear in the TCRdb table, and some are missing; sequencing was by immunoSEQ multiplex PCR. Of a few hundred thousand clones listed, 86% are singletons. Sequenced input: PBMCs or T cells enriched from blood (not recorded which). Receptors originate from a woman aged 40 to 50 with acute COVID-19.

The CDR3 is CASSPSGRFRELFF. The CDR3 DNA sequence: TGTGCCAGCAGTCCTAGCGGGAGGTTTAGGGAGCTGTTTTTT. This chain uses TRBV6-5 with TRBJ2-2, with 11 bases matching TRBD2. With V trimmed by 5 bases and J by 9 bases, 5 bases remained unmatched. The CDR3 length is 14 residues. Germline V CDR1 and CDR2: MNHEY, SVGAGI.

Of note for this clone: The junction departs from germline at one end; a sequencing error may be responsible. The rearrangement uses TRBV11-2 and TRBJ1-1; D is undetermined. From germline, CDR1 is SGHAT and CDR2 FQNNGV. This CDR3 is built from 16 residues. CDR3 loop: CASTLGGRIVNTEAFF. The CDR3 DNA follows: TGTGCCAGCACCTTAGGAGGGAGAATAGTGAACACTGAAGCTTTCTTT.

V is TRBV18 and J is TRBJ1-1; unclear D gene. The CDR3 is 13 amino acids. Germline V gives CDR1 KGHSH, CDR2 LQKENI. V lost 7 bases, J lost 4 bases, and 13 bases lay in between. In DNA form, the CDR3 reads TGTGCCAGCTTGCCCCTCCTAAGCACTGAAGCTTTCTTT. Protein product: CASLPLLSTEAFF.

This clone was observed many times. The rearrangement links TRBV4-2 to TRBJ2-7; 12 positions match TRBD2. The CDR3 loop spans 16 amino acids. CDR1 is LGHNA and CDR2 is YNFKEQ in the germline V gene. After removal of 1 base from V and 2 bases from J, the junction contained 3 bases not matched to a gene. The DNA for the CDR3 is TGTGCCAGCAGCCAAGGACTAGCGGGAGAGGCCTACGAGCAGTACTTC. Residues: CASSQGLAGEAYEQYF.

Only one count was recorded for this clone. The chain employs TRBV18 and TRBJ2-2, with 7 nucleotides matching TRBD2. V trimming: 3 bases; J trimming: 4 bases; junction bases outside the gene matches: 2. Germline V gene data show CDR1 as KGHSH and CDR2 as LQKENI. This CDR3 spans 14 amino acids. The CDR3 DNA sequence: TGTGCCAGCTCACCCGGCGGGGGCACCGGGGAGCTGTTTTTT. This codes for CASSPGGGTGELFF.

CDR3 residues: CASSINTGELFF. In nucleotides, the CDR3 is TGTGCCAGCAGTATAAACACCGGGGAGCTGTTTTTT. The chain carries TRBV25-1 and TRBJ2-2, with D hard to call. Trimming shortened V by 5 bases and J by 2 bases, and 3 bases separated the two germline ends. Germline loops: CDR1 MGHDK, CDR2 SYGVNS. The CDR3 consists of 12 residues.

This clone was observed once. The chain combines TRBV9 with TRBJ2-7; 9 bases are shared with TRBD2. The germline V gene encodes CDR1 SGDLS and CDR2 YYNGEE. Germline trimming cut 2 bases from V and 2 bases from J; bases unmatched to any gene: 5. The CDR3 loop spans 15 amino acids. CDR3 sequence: CASSVGLAITYEQYF. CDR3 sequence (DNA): TGTGCCAGCAGCGTTGGACTAGCGATCACCTACGAGCAGTACTTC.

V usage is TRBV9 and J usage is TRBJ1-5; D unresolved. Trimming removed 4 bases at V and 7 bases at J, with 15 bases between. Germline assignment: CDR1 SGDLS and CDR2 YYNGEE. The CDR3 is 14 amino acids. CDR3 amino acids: CASSPGVERQPQHF. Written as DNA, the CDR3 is TGTGCCAGCAGCCCCGGGGTGGAACGGCAGCCCCAGCATTTT.

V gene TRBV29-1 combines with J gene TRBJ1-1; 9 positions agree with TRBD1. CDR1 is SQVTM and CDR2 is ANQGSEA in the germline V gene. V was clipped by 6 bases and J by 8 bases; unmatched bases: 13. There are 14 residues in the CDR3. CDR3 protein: CSVMEPGTGREAFF. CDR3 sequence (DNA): TGCAGCGTGATGGAACCCGGGACAGGGCGAGAAGCTTTCTTT.

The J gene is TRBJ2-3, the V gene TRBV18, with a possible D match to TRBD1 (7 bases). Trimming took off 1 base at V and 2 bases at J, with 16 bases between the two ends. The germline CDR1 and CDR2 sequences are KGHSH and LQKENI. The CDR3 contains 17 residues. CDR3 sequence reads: CASSPLSQGGYTDTQYF. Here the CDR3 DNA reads TGTGCCAGCTCACCACTTTCCCAGGGGGGCTACACAGATACGCAGTATTTT.

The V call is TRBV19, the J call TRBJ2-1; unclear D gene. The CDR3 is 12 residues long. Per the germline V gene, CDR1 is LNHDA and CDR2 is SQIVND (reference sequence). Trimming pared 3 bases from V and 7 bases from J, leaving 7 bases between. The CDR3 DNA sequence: TGTGCCAGTAGTATCTACGGTAATGAGCAGTTCTTC. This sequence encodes CASSIYGNEQFF.

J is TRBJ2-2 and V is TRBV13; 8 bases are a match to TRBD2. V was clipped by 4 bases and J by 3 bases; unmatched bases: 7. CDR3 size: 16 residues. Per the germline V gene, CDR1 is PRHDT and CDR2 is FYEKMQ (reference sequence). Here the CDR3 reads CASSSIAGRYTGELFF. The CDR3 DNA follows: TGTGCCAGCAGCTCAATAGCGGGACGGTACACCGGGGAGCTGTTTTTT. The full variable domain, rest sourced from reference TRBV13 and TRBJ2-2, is AAGVIQSPRHLIKEKRETATLKCYPIPRHDTVYWYQQGPGQDPQFLISFYEKMQSDKGSIPDRFSAQQFSDYHSELNMSSLELGDSALYFCASSSIAGRYTGELFFGEGSRLTVL.

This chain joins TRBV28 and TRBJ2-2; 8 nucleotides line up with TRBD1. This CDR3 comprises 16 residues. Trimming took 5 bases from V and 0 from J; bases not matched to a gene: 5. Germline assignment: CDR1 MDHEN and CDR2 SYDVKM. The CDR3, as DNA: TGTGCCAGCAGTCCCGGGACAGGTGCGAACACCGGGGAGCTGTTTTTT. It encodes CASSPGTGANTGELFF.

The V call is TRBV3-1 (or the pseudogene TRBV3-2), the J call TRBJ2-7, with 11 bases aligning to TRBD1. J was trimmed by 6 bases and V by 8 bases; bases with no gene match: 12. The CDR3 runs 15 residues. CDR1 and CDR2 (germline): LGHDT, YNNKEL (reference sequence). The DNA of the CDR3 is TGTGCCAGCTCCTCCAAGGGGACAGGGGGGATCGAGCAGTACTTC. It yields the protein CASSSKGTGGIEQYF.

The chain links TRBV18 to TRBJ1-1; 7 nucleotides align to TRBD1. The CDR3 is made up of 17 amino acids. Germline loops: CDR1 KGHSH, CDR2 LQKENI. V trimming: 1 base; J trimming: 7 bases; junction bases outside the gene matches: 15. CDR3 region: CASSPLEGAQRVDEAFF. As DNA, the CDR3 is TGTGCCAGCTCACCACTGGAGGGGGCGCAAAGGGTAGATGAAGCTTTCTTT.

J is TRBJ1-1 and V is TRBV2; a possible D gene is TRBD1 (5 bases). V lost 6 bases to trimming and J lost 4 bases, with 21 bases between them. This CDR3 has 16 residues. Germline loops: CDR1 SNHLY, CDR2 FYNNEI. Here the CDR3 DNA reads TGTGCCAGCAGCCAACGCTCACCCGGGGGTGGCACTGAAGCTTTCTTT. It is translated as CASSQRSPGGGTEAFF.

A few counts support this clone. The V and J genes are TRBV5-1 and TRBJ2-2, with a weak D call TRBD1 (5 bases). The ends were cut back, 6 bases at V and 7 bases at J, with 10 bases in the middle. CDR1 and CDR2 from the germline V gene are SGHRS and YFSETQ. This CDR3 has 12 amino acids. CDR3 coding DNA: TGCGCCAGCAAGGGGCGAGGCGGGGAGCTGTTTTTT. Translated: CASKGRGGELFF.

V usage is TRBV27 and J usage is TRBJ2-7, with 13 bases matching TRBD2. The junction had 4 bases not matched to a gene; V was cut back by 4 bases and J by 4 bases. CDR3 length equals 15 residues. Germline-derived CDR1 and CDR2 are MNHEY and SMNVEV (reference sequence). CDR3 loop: CASSSGLAGLYEQYF. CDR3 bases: TGTGCCAGCAGTTCGGGACTAGCGGGACTGTACGAGCAGTACTTC.

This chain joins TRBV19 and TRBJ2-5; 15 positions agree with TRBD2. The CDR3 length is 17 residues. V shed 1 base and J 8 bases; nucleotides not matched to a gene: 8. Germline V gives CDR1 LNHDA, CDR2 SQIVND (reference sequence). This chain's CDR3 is CASSIGTSGRGERTQYF. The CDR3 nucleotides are TGTGCCAGTAGTATAGGGACTAGCGGGAGGGGGGAGAGAACCCAGTACTTC. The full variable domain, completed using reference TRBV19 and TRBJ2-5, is DGGITQSPKYLFRKEGQNVTLSCEQNLNHDAMYWYRQDPGQGLRLIYYSQIVNDFQKGDIAEGYSVSREKKESFPLTVTSAQKNPTAFYLCASSIGTSGRGERTQYFGPGTRLLVL.

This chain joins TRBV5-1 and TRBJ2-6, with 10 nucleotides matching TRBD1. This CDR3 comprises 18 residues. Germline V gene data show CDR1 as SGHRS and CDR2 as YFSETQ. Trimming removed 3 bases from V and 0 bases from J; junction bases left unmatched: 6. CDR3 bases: TGCGCCAGCAGCTCCCCCGGGACAGGGGCCTCTGGGGCCAACGTCCTGACTTTC. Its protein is CASSSPGTGASGANVLTF. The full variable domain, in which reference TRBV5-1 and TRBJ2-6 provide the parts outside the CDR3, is KAGVTQTPRYLIKTRGQQVTLSCSPISGHRSVSWYQQTPGQGLQFLFEYFSETQRNKGNFPGRFSGRQFSNSRSEMNVSTLELGDSALYLCASSSPGTGASGANVLTFGAGSRLTVL.

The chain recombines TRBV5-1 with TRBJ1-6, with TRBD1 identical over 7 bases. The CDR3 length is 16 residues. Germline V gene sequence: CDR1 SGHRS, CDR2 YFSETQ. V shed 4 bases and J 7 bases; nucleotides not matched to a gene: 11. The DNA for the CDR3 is TGCGCCAGCAGCCCTCAGAGGGGACAGACCAATTCACCCCTCCACTTT. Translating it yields CASSPQRGQTNSPLHF.

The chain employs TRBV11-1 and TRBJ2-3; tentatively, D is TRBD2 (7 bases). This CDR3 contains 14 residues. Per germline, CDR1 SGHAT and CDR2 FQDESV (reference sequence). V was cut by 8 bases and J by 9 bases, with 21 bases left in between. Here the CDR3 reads CASEGVGRERTQYF. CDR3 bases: TGTGCCAGCGAGGGGGTCGGGCGGGAGAGGACGCAGTATTTT.

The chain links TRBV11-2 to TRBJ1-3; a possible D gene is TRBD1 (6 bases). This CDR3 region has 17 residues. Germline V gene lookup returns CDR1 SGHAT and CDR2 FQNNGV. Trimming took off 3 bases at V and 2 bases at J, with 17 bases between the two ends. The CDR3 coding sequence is TGTGCCAGCAGCTTCCAGTCGACAGGAAAAGCTGGAAACACCATATATTTT. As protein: CASSFQSTGKAGNTIYF.

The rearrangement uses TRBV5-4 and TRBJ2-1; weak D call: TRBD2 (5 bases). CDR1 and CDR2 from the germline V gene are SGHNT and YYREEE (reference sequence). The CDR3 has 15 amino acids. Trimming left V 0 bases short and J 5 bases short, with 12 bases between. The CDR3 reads CASSLGGRFHNEQFF. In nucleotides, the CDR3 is TGTGCCAGCAGCTTGGGTGGGAGATTCCACAATGAGCAGTTCTTC.

Here the CDR3 reads CASSLTRSGFYNEQFF. CDR3 sequence (DNA): TGTGCCAGCAGCTTAACGAGGAGCGGCTTTTACAATGAGCAGTTCTTC. J is TRBJ2-1 and V is TRBV7-3, with a weak D call TRBD2 (5 bases). Per germline, CDR1 SGHTA and CDR2 FQGTGA. Deletions cut 0 bases from V and 4 bases from J, with 13 bases between. The length of the CDR3 is 16 residues.

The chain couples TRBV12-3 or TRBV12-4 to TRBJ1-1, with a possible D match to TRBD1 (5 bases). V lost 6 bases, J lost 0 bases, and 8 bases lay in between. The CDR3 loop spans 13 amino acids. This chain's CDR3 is CASRRQMNTEAFF. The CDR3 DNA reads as TGTGCCAGCAGAAGACAGATGAACACTGAAGCTTTCTTT.

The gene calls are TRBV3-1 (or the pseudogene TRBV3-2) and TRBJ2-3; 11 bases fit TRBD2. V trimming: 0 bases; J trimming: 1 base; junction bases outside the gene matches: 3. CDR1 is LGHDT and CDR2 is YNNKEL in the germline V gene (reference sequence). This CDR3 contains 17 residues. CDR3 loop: CASSQDPGLAGTDTQYF. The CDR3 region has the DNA TGTGCCAGCAGCCAAGACCCGGGACTAGCGGGCACAGATACGCAGTATTTT.

The CDR3 DNA reads as TGTGCCAGCTCACCACCGTCGAGGGTTACGAACACTGAAGCTTTCTTT. This gives the protein CASSPPSRVTNTEAFF. The rearrangement links TRBV18 to TRBJ1-1; no reliable D call. The germline V and J ends were trimmed by 0 bases and 1 base, with 12 bases remaining between them. Germline values: CDR1 KGHSH, CDR2 LQKENI. This CDR3 is 16 amino acids long.

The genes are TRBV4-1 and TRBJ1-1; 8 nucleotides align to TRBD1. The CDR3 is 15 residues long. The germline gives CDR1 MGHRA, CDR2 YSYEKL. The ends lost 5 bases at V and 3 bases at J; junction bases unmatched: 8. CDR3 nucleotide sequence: TGCGCCAGCAGCGTCGGCAGGGGGCGAGACACTGAAGCTTTCTTT. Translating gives CASSVGRGRDTEAFF.